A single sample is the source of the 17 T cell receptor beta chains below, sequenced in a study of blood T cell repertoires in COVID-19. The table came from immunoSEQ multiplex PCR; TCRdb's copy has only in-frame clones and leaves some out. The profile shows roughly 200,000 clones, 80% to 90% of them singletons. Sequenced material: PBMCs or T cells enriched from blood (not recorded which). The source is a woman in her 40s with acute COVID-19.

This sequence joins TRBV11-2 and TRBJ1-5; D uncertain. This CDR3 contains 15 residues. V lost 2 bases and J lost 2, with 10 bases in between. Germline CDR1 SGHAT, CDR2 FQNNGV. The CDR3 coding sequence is TGTGCCAGCAGCTTATCTGGGAGTGGCAATCAGCCCCAGCATTTT. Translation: CASSLSGSGNQPQHF.

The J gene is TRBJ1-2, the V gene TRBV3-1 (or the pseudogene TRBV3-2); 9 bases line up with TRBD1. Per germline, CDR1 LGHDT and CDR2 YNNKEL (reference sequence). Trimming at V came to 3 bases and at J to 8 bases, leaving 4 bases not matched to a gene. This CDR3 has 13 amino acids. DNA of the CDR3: TGTGCCAGCAGCCAGGGGACAGGGTTAGGCTACACCTTC. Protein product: CASSQGTGLGYTF.

CDR3: CASSSSAGRETQYF. The CDR3 DNA follows: TGTGCCAGCTCATCCTCGGCGGGAAGGGAGACCCAGTACTTC. This rearrangement joins TRBV18 to TRBJ2-5; D possibly corresponds to TRBD2 (6 bases). Per germline, CDR1 KGHSH and CDR2 LQKENI. This CDR3 has 14 amino acids. V lost 5 bases to trimming and J lost 5 bases, with 15 bases between them.

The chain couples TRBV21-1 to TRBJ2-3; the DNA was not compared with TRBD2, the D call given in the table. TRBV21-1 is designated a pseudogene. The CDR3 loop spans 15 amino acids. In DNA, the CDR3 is TGTGCCAGCAGGGGACTAGCGAGGCTCACAGATACGCAGTATTTT. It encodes CASRGLARLTDTQYF.

The CDR3, as DNA: TGTGCCAGCAGAGGGACAGGTATTTGGGAGCAGTACTTC. Translated: CASRGTGIWEQYF. The chain joins TRBV12-3 or TRBV12-4 to TRBJ2-7, with 8 bases aligning to TRBD1. This CDR3 has 13 amino acids. V trimming: 6 bases; J trimming: 7 bases; junction bases outside the gene matches: 8.

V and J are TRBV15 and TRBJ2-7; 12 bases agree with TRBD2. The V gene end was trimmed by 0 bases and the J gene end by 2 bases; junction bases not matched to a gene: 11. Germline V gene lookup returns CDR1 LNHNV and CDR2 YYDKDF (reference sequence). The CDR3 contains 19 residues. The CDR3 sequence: CATSRDRTSGAPNPYEQYF. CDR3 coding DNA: TGTGCCACCAGCAGAGATCGGACTAGCGGGGCGCCAAATCCCTACGAGCAGTACTTC.

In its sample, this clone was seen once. The CDR3 loop is CASSLVAGAVNEQFF. The CDR3 DNA reads as TGTGCCAGCAGCTTAGTAGCGGGAGCTGTCAATGAGCAGTTCTTC. The genes are TRBV7-2 and TRBJ2-1; 9 bases agree with TRBD2. CDR3 length equals 15 residues. Germline V gene data show CDR1 as SGHTA and CDR2 as FQGNSA. Trimming at V came to 1 base and at J to 6 bases, leaving 4 bases not matched to a gene.

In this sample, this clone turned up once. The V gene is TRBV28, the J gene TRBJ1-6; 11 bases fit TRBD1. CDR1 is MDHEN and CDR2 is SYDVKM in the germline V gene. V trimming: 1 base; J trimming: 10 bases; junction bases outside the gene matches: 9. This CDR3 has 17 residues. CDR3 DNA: TGTGCCAGCAGTTTATTAATGGGGACAGGGGGGGCGTCACCCCTCCACTTT. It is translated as CASSLLMGTGGASPLHF.

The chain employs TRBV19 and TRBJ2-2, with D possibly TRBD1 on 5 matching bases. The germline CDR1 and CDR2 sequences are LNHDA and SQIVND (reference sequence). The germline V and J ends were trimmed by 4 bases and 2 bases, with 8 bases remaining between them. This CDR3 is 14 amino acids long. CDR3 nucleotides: TGTGCCAGTAGTACGGACATTAACACCGGGGAGCTGTTTTTT. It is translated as CASSTDINTGELFF.

The CDR3 bases are TGCAGCGCAAAGACAGGGCCTGGCTACACCTTC. This codes for CSAKTGPGYTF. The chain joins TRBV29-1 to TRBJ1-2, with TRBD1 identical over 7 bases. The CDR3 loop spans 11 amino acids. Germline V gene data show CDR1 as SQVTM and CDR2 as ANQGSEA. V trimming: 7 bases; J trimming: 7 bases; junction bases outside the gene matches: 6.

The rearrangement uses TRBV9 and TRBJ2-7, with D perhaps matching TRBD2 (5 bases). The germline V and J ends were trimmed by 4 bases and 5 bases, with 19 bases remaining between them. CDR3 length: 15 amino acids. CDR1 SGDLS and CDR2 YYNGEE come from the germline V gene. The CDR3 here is CASSPRGGALDEQYF. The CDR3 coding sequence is TGTGCCAGCAGCCCACGAGGAGGTGCTCTGGACGAGCAGTACTTC.

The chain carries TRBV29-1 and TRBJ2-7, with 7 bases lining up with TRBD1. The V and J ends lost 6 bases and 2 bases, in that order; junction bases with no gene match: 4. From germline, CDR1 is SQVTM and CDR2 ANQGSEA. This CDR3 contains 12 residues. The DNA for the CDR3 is TGCAGCGTCTCCGGGACAGCCTACGAGCAGTACTTC. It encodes CSVSGTAYEQYF.

The CDR3 reads CASSPMALAGEFNEQFF. The CDR3 region has the DNA TGCGCCAGCAGCCCGATGGCCCTAGCGGGGGAGTTCAATGAGCAGTTCTTC. The chain is built from TRBV5-1 and TRBJ2-1; 10 bases map to TRBD2. V was clipped by 4 bases and J by 6 bases; unmatched bases: 13. Looked up from germline, CDR1 is SGHRS and CDR2 is YFSETQ. The length of the CDR3 is 17 residues.

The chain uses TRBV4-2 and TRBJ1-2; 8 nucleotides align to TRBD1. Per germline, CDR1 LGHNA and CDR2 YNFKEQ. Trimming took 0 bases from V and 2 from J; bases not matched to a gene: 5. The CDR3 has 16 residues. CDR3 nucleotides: TGTGCCAGCAGCCAAGATTGGACAGGGCCCAACTATGGCTACACCTTC. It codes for CASSQDWTGPNYGYTF.

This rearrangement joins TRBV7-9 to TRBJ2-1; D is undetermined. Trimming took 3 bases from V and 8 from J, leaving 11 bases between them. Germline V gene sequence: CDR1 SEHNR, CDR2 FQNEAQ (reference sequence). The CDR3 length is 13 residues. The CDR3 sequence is CASSLLSADEQFF. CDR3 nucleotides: TGTGCCAGCAGCTTGTTGAGCGCGGATGAGCAGTTCTTC. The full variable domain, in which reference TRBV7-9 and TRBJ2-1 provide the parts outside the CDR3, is DTGVSQNPRHKITKRGQNVTFRCDPISEHNRLYWYRQTLGQGPEFLTYFQNEAQLEKSRLLSDRFSAERPKGSFSTLEIQRTEQGDSAMYLCASSLLSADEQFFGPGTRLTVL.

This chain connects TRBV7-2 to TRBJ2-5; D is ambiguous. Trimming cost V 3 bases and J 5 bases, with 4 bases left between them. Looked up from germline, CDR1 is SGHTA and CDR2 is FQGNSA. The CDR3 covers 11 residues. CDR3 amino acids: CASSFRETQYF. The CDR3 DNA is TGTGCCAGCAGCTTCCGGGAGACCCAGTACTTC.

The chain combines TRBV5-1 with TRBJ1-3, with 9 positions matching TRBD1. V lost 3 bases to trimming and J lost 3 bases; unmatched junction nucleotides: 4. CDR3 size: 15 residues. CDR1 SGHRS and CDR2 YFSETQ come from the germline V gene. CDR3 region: CASSSGTGNGNTIYF. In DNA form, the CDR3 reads TGCGCCAGCAGCTCCGGGACAGGGAATGGAAACACCATATATTTT. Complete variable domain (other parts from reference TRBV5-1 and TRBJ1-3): KAGVTQTPRYLIKTRGQQVTLSCSPISGHRSVSWYQQTPGQGLQFLFEYFSETQRNKGNFPGRFSGRQFSNSRSEMNVSTLELGDSALYLCASSSGTGNGNTIYFGEGSWLTVV.